This entry lists 8 T cell receptor beta chains sequenced from one sample in a study of T cell responses to AZD1222 COVID-19 vaccine. Sequenced by immunoSEQ multiplex PCR; TCRdb stores in-frame clones only, minus some. Of roughly 91,000 clones in the sample, roughly nine tenths were seen once. This specimen was peripheral blood, taken on day 0 of AZD1222 vaccination. Source of these receptors: an adult in good health.

The CDR3 loop is CASSQGMTGELFF. CDR3 sequence (DNA): TGTGCCAGCAGTCAAGGGATGACCGGGGAGCTGTTTTTT. The V gene is TRBV12-3 or TRBV12-4, the J gene TRBJ2-2, with D unclear. The V and J ends lost 5 bases and 5 bases respectively, with 9 bases between them. The CDR3 is made up of 13 amino acids.

CDR3 amino acids: CASSTGFGTEAFF. The CDR3 DNA follows: TGTGCCAGCAGTACAGGGTTCGGCACTGAAGCTTTCTTT. This chain joins TRBV6-5 and TRBJ1-1; maybe TRBD1 (6 bases). CDR3 length: 13 amino acids. V lost 5 bases, J lost 4 bases, and 11 bases lay in between. The V gene's germline CDR1 is MNHEY and CDR2 SVGAGI.

V and J are TRBV28 and TRBJ2-6, with D hard to call. Trimming stripped 8 bases from V and 1 base from J, with 9 bases between. Germline V gene lookup returns CDR1 MDHEN and CDR2 SYDVKM. CDR3 length: 14 amino acids. CDR3 DNA: TGTGCCAGCCGTCCCCGTTCTGGGGCCAACGTCCTGACTTTC. It codes for CASRPRSGANVLTF.

CDR3 protein: CASSPQGRGYTF. DNA of the CDR3: TGTGCCAGCAGCCCACAGGGTCGTGGCTACACCTTC. The J gene is TRBJ1-2, the V gene TRBV5-6; possible D gene TRBD1, 6 bases. Trimming left V 4 bases short and J 7 bases short, with 11 bases between. Germline CDR1 reads SGHDT; CDR2 reads YYEEEE. The CDR3 spans 12 residues.

This clone has only one observation. The chain uses TRBV5-1 and TRBJ2-7, with 7 bases aligning to TRBD1. The length of the CDR3 is 15 residues. CDR1 and CDR2 (germline): SGHRS, YFSETQ. The junction had 9 bases not matched to a gene; V was cut back by 4 bases and J by 2 bases. CDR3 bases: TGCGCCAGCAGCAGCGGACAGGTCAACGCCTACGAGCAGTACTTC. Protein: CASSSGQVNAYEQYF.

The V gene is TRBV7-9, the J gene TRBJ1-1; D uncertain. V dropped 5 bases and J dropped 1 base, with 8 bases sitting between them. Per the germline V gene, CDR1 is SEHNR and CDR2 is FQNEAQ (reference sequence). The CDR3 contains 13 residues. CDR3 DNA sequence: TGTGCCAGCAGCACCATCAAGAACACTGAAGCTTTCTTT. It yields the protein CASSTIKNTEAFF. Using reference TRBV7-9 and TRBJ1-1 for the parts outside the CDR3, the full variable domain is DTGVSQNPRHKITKRGQNVTFRCDPISEHNRLYWYRQTLGQGPEFLTYFQNEAQLEKSRLLSDRFSAERPKGSFSTLEIQRTEQGDSAMYLCASSTIKNTEAFFGQGTRLTVV.

The rearrangement uses TRBV9 and TRBJ1-4; a weak D match, TRBD1 (5 bases). The V end was cut by 3 bases, the J end by 3 bases, with 15 bases between. The CDR3 runs 16 residues. The V gene's germline CDR1 is SGDLS and CDR2 YYNGEE. The CDR3 DNA sequence: TGTGCCAGCAGCGCCACCCCGACAGTAGCTAATGAAAAACTGTTTTTT. Translation gives CASSATPTVANEKLFF.

V usage is TRBV29-1 and J usage is TRBJ1-2, with D possibly matching TRBD1 (5 bases). The CDR3 runs 13 residues. CDR1 SQVTM and CDR2 ANQGSEA come from the germline V gene. With 5 bases removed from V and 0 bases from J, the gap between germline ends came to 10 bases. In DNA form, the CDR3 reads TGCAGCGTTCGTAGGGACGCTAACTATGGCTACACCTTC. This translates into CSVRRDANYGYTF. Together with reference TRBV29-1 and TRBJ1-2, the CDR3 gives the full variable domain: SAVISQKPSRDICQRGTSLTIQCQVDSQVTMMFWYRQQPGQSLTLIATANQGSEATYESGFVIDKFPISRPNLTFSTLTVSNMSPEDSSIYLCSVRRDANYGYTFGSGTRLTVV.